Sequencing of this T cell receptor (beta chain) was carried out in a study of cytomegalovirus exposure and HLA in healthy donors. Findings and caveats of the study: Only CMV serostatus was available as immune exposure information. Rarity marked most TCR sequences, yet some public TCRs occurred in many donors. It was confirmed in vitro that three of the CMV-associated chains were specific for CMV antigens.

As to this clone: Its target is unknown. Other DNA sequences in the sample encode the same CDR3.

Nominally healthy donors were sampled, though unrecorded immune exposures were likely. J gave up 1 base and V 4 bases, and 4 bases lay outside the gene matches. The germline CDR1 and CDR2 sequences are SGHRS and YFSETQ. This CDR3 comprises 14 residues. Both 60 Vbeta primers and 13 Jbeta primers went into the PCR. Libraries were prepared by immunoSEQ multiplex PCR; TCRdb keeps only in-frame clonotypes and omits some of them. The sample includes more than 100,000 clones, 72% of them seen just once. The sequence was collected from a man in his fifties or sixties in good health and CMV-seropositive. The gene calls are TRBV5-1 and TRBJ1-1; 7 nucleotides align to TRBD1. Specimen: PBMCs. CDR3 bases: TGCGCCAGCAGCACGCAGGGGGGGAACACTGAAGCTTTCTTT. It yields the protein CASSTQGGNTEAFF. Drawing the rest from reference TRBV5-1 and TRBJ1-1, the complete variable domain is KAGVTQTPRYLIKTRGQQVTLSCSPISGHRSVSWYQQTPGQGLQFLFEYFSETQRNKGNFPGRFSGRQFSNSRSEMNVSTLELGDSALYLCASSTQGGNTEAFFGQGTRLTVV.